This record looks at one T cell receptor (beta chain) sequence and its context. The entry originates in a study of blood T cell repertoires in COVID-19. Germline assignment: CDR1 SGHNT and CDR2 YYREEE (reference sequence). The length of the CDR3 is 15 residues. The ends lost 4 bases at V and 7 bases at J; junction bases unmatched: 9. Clones were read by immunoSEQ multiplex PCR, and TCRdb kept only the in-frame ones, dropping some. The profile shows 240,000 or so clones, around 86% of them singletons. This chain connects TRBV5-4 to TRBJ2-2; TRBD1 matches 8 bases. This sequence was found in an elderly man with acute or convalescent COVID-19. The sequencing sample was made of peripheral blood. The CDR3 bases are TGTGCCAGCAGCCTAGGGGGACAGGCATTCGGGGAGCTGTTTTTT. The encoded protein is CASSLGGQAFGELFF.